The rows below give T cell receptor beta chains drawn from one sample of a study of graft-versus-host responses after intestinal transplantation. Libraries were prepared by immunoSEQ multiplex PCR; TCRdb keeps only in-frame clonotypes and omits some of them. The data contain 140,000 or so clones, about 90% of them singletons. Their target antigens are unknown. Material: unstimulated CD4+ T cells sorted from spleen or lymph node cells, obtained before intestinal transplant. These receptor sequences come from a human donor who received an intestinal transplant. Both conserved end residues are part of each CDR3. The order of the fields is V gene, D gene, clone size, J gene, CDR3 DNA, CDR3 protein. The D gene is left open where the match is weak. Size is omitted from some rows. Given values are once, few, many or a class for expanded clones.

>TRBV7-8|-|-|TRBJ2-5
TGTGCCAGCAGCTATCCGGGAGCCCAAGAGACCCAGTACTTC
CASSYPGAQETQYF
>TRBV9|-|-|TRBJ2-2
TGTGCCAGCAGCGTAGGTCCCGGAGTGGTAAACACCGGGGAGCTGTTTTTT
CASSVGPGVVNTGELFF
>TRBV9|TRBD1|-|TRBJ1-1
TGTGCCAGCAGCCCACGCCTTGTTCACAGGGGAAGTTGGACTGAAGCTTTCTTT
CASSPRLVHRGSWTEAFF
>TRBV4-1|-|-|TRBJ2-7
TGCGCCAGCAGCCAGGAGGGGGGGACCTACGAGCAGTACTTC
CASSQEGGTYEQYF
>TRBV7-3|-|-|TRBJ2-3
TGTGCCAGCAGCTTCCTAGGACTTAGCACAGATACGCAGTATTTT
CASSFLGLSTDTQYF
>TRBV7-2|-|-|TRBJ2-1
TGTGCCAGCAGCCCCCTCGGCAGCTCCTACAATGAGCAGTTCTTC
CASSPLGSSYNEQFF
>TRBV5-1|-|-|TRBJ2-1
TGCGCCAGCAGCTTGGGACTAGTCGCAGTGGATGAGCAGTTCTTC
CASSLGLVAVDEQFF
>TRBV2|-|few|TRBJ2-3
TGTGCCAGCAGCTGGGACAGGGCGGCTAGCGGGAGACAACTAACTAGCACAGATACGCAGTATTTT
CASSWDRAASGRQLTSTDTQYF
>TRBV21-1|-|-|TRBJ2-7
TGTGCCAGCAGCAAAGGCCCTTTGGGACAGGGAAAGGCTGAACACGAGCAGTACTTC
CASSKGPLGQGKAEHEQYF
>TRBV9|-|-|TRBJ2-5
TGTGCCAGCAGCAACCACAGGGAGCCCCAAGAGACCCAGTACTTC
CASSNHREPQETQYF
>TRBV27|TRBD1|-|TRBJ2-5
TGTGCCAGCAGCCCTCAGACAGGGGGAGAGACCCAGTACTTC
CASSPQTGGETQYF
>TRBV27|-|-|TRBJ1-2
TGTGCCAGCAGAAAGGCGGGGGGGGCCCGTTATGGCTACACCTTC
CASRKAGGARYGYTF
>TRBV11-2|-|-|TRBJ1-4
TGTGCCAGCAGCTCTCCCTTAGAAAAACTGTTTTTT
CASSSPLEKLFF
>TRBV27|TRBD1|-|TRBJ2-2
TGTGCCAGCAGCCTCAGTGGGACAGGGGGCGGCGGGGAGCTGTTTTTT
CASSLSGTGGGGELFF
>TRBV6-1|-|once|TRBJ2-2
TGTGCCAGCAGGAGGGACACCTCGAACACCGGGGAGCTGTTTTTT
CASRRDTSNTGELFF
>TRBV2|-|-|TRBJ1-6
TGTGCCAGCAGTGAAGGGGGGCCGCACGCCGTCTCACCCCTCCACTTT
CASSEGGPHAVSPLHF
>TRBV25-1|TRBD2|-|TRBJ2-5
TGTGCCAGCAGTGTAAGGACTAGCGTAGAGACCCAGTACTTC
CASSVRTSVETQYF
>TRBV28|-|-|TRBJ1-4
TGTGCCAGCAGTCCCCAGGGGACCGCTAATGAAAAACTGTTTTTT
CASSPQGTANEKLFF
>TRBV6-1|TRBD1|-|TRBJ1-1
TGTGCCAGCAGTCCGGCAGGGGGCAACACTGAAGCTTTCTTT
CASSPAGGNTEAFF
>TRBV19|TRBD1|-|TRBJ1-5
TGTGCCACCCTGGACAGGGGGCGAGGAAGGACCCAGCATTTT
CATLDRGRGRTQHF
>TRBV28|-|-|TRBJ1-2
TGTGCCAGCAGCACTCCCGGGACACCCTATGGCTACACCTTC
CASSTPGTPYGYTF
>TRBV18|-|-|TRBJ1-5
TGTGCCAGCTCACCCACTAACCGGCCCCAGCATTTT
CASSPTNRPQHF
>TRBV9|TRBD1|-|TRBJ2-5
TGTGCCAGCAGCGTCCGGGACCAGACAGGGTGGGAGACCCAGTACTTC
CASSVRDQTGWETQYF
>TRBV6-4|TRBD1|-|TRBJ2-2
TGTGCCAGCAGTCCCGCCGACAGGGGCACCGGGGAGCTGTTTTTT
CASSPADRGTGELFF
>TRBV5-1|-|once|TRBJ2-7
TGCGCCAGCAGCCGGGACGGCTACGAGCAGTACTTC
CASSRDGYEQYF
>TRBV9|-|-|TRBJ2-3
TGTGCCAGCAGCATAGGTCCGGGAGCCCCCACAGATACGCAGTATTTT
CASSIGPGAPTDTQYF
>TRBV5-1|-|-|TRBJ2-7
TGCGCCAGCAGCTTGTCCCTTCCGACGTCGAACGAGCAGTACTTC
CASSLSLPTSNEQYF
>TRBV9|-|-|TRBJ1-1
TGTGCCAGCAGCGCCGACCCGAGGGGCACTGAAGCTTTCTTT
CASSADPRGTEAFF
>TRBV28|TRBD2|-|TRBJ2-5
TGTGCCAGCACCCCCGGGCTAGCGGGTGAGAGGGAGGAGACCCAGTACTTC
CASTPGLAGEREETQYF
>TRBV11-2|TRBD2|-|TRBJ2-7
TGTGCCAGCAGCTTACTCCCCAGCGGGAGCCACGAGCAGTACTTC
CASSLLPSGSHEQYF
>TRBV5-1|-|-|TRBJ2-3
TGCGCCAGCAGCTTGGAAGGTCGTGGGACAGATACGCAGTATTTT
CASSLEGRGTDTQYF
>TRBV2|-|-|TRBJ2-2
TGTGCCAGCAGTGAAGTGGGATACACTGCCGGGGAGCTGTTTTTT
CASSEVGYTAGELFF
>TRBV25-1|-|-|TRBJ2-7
TGTGCCAGCAGTGAATTAGCCGAATACTCCTACGAGCAGTACTTC
CASSELAEYSYEQYF
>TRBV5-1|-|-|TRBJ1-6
TGCGCCAGCAGCTTGGTGGCGCTTAGCTCCTATAATTCACCCCTCCACTTT
CASSLVALSSYNSPLHF
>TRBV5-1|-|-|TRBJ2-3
TGCGCCAGCAGCCTTTCCGGGATTGGGACAGATACGCAGTATTTT
CASSLSGIGTDTQYF
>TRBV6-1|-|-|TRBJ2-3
TGTGCCAGCAGTGAGGCAGATACGCAGTATTTT
CASSEADTQYF
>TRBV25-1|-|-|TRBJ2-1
TGTGCCAGCAGTACCAGAAGGGGGAAGGCCTACAATGAGCAGTTCTTC
CASSTRRGKAYNEQFF
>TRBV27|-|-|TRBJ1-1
TGTGCCAGCACCCCCCTCGGTGGGAAGGCTGAAGCTTTCTTT
CASTPLGGKAEAFF
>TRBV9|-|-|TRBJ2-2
TGTGCCAGCAGCGTAGGTCAGGGCGATACCGGGGAGCTGTTTTTT
CASSVGQGDTGELFF
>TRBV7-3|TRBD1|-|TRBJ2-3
TGTGCCAGCAGCTTCGGGACAGGTGTCACAGATACGCAGTATTTT
CASSFGTGVTDTQYF
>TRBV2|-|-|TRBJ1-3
TGTGCCACCGTCAGGACAGTACAATGGGGCTCTGGAAACACCATATATTTT
CATVRTVQWGSGNTIYF
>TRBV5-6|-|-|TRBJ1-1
TGTGCCAGCAGCTTGGATGGTGACACTCGCCTTGAAGCTTTCTTT
CASSLDGDTRLEAFF
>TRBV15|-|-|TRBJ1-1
TGTGCCACCAGCAGAGATGGAGGTCTCACTGAAGCTTTCTTT
CATSRDGGLTEAFF
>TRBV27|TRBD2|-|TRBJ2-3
TGTGCCAGCCATCCCACTAGCGGGAGGGCCTTCGATACGCAGTATTTT
CASHPTSGRAFDTQYF
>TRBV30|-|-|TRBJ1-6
TGTGCCTGGGCCACGCTGCTCTATAATTCACCCCTCCACTTT
CAWATLLYNSPLHF
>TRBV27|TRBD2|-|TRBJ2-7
TGTGCCAGTTCCGGACTAGCGGGAGACGAGCAGTACTTC
CASSGLAGDEQYF
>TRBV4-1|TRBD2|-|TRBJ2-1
TGCGCCAGCAGCCGGCTAGCGGGAGAGCCTAATGAGCAGTTCTTC
CASSRLAGEPNEQFF
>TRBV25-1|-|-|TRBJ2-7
TGTGCCAGCAGTGAATTGGTGGGATACGAGCAGTACTTC
CASSELVGYEQYF
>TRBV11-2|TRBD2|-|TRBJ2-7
TGTGCCAGCAGTTTAGCGGGAGGTAGCTCCTACGAGCAGTACTTC
CASSLAGGSSYEQYF
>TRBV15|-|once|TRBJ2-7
TGTGCCACCAGCAGCCAAAAGGGGGGCGAGCAGTACTTC
CATSSQKGGEQYF
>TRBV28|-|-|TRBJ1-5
TGTGCCAGCAGTTTATTTGGGAGCCAAGGGCCCCAGCATTTT
CASSLFGSQGPQHF
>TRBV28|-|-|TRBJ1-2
TGTGCCAGCAGTTTGGGTTACAGAGCTAACTATGGCTACACCTTC
CASSLGYRANYGYTF
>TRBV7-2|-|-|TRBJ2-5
TGTGCCAGCAGCTTATTGGGGGCGGGAGTGTGGGAGACCCAGTACTTC
CASSLLGAGVWETQYF
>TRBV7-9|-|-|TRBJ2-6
TGTGCCAGCAGCTTAGTTTGGCAGGCCGAAGCTGGGGCCAACGTCCTGACTTTC
CASSLVWQAEAGANVLTF